The present T cell receptor beta chain was sequenced within a study of blood T cell repertoires in COVID-19. About the study: The United States, Italy and Spain provided the acute and convalescent COVID-19 samples.

In the original processing: By means of reference gene primer amplification, nucleated cell counts were estimated. Generated by immunoSEQ multiplex PCR, the TCRdb table keeps only in-frame clones and is missing some. Clonal size and the V and J genes are those of that table, whereas D and trimming came from the DNA. The sample includes about 250,000 clones, approximately 85% of them seen just once. The V segment lost 0 bases and the J segment 5 bases; nucleotides outside the gene matches: 4. CDR3 length: 14 amino acids. The germline CDR1 and CDR2 sequences are MNHEY and SVGEGT. This clone has only a few counts.

The receptor's source is a man aged 45-65 years with acute or convalescent COVID-19. This chain links TRBV6-2 or TRBV6-3 with TRBJ2-7, with 7 bases identical to TRBD1. The sequencing input was peripheral blood. Written as DNA, the CDR3 is TGTGCCAGCAGTTACTCTGGGACAGCCAACGAGCAGTACTTC. Residues: CASSYSGTANEQYF.